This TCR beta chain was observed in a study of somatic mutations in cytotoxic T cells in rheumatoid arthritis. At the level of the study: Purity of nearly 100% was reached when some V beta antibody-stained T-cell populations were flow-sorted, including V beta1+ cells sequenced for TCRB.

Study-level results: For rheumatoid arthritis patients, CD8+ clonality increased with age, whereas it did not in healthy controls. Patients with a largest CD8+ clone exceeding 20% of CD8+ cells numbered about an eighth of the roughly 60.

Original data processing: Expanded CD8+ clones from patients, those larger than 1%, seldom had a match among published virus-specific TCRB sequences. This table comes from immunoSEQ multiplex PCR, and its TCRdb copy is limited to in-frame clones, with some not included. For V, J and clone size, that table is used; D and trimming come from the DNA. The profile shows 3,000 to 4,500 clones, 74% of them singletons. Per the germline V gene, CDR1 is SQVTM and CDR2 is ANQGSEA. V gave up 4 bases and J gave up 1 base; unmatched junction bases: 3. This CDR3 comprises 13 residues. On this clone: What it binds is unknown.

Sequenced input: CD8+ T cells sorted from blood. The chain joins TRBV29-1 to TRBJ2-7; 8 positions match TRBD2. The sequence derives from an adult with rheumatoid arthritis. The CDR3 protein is CSVVLAVSYEQYF. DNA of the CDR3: TGCAGCGTTGTACTAGCGGTTTCCTACGAGCAGTACTTC.